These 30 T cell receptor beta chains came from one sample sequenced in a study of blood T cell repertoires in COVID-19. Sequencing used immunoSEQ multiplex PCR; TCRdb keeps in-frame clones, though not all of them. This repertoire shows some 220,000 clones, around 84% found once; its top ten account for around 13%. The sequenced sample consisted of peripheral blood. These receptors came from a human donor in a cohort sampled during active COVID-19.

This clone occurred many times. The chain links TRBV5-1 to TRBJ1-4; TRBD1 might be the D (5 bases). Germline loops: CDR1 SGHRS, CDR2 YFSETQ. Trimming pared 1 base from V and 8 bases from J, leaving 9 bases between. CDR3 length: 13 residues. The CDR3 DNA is TGCGCCAGCAGCTTGAACAGGCAAGAAAAACTGTTTTTT. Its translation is CASSLNRQEKLFF.

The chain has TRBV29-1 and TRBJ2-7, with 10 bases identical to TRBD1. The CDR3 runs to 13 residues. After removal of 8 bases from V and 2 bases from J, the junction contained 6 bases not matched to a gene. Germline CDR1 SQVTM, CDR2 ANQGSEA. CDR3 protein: CSSWDRGTYEQYF. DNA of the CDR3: TGCAGCTCATGGGACAGGGGAACCTACGAGCAGTACTTC.

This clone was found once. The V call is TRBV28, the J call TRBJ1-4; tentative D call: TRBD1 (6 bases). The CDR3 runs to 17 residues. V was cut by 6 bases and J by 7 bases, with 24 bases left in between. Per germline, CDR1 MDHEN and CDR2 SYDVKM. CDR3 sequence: CASRSWDTPGKGEKLFF. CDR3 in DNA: TGTGCCAGCAGGTCATGGGACACCCCTGGCAAAGGTGAAAAACTGTTTTTT.

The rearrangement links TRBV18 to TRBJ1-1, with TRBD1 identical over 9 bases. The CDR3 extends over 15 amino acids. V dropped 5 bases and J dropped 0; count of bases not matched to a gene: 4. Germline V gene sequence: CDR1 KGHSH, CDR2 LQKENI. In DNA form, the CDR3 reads TGTGCCAGCTCATCCGGGACAGGGATGAACACTGAAGCTTTCTTT. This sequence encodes CASSSGTGMNTEAFF.

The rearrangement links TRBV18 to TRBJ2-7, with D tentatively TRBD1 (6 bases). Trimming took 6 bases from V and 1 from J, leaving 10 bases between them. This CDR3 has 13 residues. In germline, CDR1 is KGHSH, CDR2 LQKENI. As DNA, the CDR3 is TGTGCCAGCTCCCCCGGACAGTCCTACGAGCAGTACTTC. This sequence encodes CASSPGQSYEQYF.

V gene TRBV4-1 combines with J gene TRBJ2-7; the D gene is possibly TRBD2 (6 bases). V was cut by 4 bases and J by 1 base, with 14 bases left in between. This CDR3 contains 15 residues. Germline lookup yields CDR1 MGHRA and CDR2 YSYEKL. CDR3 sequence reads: CASSRRDGESYEQYF. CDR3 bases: TGCGCCAGCAGCCGGAGGGACGGGGAGTCCTACGAGCAGTACTTC.

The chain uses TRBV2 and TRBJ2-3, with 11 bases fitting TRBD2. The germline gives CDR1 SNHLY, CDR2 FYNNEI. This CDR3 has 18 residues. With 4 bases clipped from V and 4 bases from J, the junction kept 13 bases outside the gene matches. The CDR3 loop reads CASSVTSGGPTAADTQYF. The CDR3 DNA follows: TGTGCCAGCAGTGTAACTAGCGGGGGCCCAACCGCCGCAGATACGCAGTATTTT.

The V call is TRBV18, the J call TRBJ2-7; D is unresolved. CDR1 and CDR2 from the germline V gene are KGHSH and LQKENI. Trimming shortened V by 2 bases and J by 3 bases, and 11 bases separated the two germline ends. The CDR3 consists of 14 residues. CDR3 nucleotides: TGTGCCAGCTCACCAAGTCCAGACATCTACGAGCAGTACTTC. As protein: CASSPSPDIYEQYF.

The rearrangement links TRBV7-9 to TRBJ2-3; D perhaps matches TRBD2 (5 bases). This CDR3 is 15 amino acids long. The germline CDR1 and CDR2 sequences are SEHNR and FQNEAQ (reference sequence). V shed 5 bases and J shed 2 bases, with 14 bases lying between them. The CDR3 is CASSPLASHTDTQYF. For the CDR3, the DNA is TGTGCCAGCAGCCCCCTAGCTTCCCACACAGATACGCAGTATTTT. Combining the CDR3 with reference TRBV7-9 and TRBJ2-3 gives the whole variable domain DTGVSQNPRHKITKRGQNVTFRCDPISEHNRLYWYRQTLGQGPEFLTYFQNEAQLEKSRLLSDRFSAERPKGSFSTLEIQRTEQGDSAMYLCASSPLASHTDTQYFGPGTRLTVL.

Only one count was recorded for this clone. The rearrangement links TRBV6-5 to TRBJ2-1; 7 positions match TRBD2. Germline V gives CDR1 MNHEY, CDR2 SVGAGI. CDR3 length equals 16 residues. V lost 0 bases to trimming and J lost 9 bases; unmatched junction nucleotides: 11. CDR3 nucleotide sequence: TGTGCCAGCAGTTACTCGAGCGGTTACGGGGGGATTGAGCAGTTCTTC. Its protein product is CASSYSSGYGGIEQFF.

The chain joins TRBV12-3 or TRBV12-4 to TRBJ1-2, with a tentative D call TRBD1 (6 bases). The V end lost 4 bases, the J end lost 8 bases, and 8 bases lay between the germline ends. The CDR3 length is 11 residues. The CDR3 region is CASSYREGYTF. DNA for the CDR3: TGTGCCAGCAGTTACAGGGAAGGCTACACCTTC.

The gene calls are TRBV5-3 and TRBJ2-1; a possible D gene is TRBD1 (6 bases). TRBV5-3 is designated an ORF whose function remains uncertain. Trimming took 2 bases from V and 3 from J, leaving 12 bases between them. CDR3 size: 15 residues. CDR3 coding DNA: TGTGCCAGAAGCTTAGGACAGACTTTCTACAATGAGCAGTTCTTC. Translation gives CARSLGQTFYNEQFF.

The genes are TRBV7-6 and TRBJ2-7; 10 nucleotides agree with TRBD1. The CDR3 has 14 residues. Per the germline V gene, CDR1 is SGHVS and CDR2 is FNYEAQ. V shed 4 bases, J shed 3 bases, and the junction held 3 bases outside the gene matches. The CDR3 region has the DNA TGTGCCAGCAGCTCCGGGACAGGGGTCTACGAGCAGTACTTC. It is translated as CASSSGTGVYEQYF.

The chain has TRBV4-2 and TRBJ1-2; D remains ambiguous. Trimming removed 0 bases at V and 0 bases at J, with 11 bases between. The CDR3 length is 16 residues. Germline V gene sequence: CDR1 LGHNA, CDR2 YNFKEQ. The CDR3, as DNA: TGTGCCAGCAGCCAAGATCTCGCGTCGGCTAACTATGGCTACACCTTC. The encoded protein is CASSQDLASANYGYTF.

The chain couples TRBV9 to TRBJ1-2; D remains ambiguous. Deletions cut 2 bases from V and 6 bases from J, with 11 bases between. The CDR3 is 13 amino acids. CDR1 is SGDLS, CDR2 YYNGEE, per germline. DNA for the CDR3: TGTGCCAGCAGCGTTCCGGGAAACCATGGCTACACCTTC. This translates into CASSVPGNHGYTF.

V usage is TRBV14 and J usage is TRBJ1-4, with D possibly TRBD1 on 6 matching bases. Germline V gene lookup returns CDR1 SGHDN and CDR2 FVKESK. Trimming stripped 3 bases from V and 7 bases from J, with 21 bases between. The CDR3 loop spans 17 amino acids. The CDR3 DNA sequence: TGTGCCAGCAGCCACCTTGGGTACGGGACACCCGGTGAAAAACTGTTTTTT. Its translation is CASSHLGYGTPGEKLFF.

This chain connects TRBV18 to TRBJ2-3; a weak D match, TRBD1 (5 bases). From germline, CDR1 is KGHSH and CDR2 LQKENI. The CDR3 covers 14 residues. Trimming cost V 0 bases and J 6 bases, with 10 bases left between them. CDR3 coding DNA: TGTGCCAGCTCACCACCGGCAGGGTCCGATACGCAGTATTTT. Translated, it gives CASSPPAGSDTQYF.

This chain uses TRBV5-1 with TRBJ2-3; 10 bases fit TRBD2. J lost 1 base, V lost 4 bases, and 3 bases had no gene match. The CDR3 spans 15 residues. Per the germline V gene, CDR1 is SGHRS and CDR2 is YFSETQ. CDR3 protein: CASSGGTSGTDTQYF. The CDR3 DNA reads TGCGCCAGCAGCGGGGGGACTAGCGGCACAGATACGCAGTATTTT.

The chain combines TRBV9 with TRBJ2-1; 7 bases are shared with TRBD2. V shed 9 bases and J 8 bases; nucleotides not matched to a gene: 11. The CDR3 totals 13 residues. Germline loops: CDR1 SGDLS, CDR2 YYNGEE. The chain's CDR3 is CATGGNNRDEQFF. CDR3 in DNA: TGTGCCACCGGGGGGAACAATAGGGATGAGCAGTTCTTC. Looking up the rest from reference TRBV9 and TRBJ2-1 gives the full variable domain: DSGVTQTPKHLITATGQRVTLRCSPRSGDLSVYWYQQSLDQGLQFLIQYYNGEERAKGNILERFSAQQFPDLHSELNLSSLELGDSALYFCATGGNNRDEQFFGPGTRLTVL.

The CDR3 sequence is CASSAGINSPLHF. CDR3 coding DNA: TGTGCCAGCAGCGCGGGGATTAATTCACCCCTCCACTTT. This chain uses TRBV5-8 with TRBJ1-6; D is undetermined. Trimming cost V 4 bases and J 6 bases, with 8 bases left between them. The CDR3 runs 13 residues. CDR1 and CDR2 from the germline V gene are SGHTS and YDEGEE. Looking up the rest from reference TRBV5-8 and TRBJ1-6 gives the full variable domain: EAGVTQSPTHLIKTRGQQATLRCSPISGHTSVYWYQQALGLGLQFLLWYDEGEERNRGNFPPRFSGRQFPNYSSELNVNALELEDSALYLCASSAGINSPLHFGNGTRLTVT.

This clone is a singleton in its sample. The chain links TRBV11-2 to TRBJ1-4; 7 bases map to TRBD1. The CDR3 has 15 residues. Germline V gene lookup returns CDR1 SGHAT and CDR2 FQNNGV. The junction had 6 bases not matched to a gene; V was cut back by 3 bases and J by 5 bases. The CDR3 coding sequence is TGTGCCAGCAGCTTCCTACAGGGGCTGAATGAAAAACTGTTTTTT. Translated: CASSFLQGLNEKLFF.

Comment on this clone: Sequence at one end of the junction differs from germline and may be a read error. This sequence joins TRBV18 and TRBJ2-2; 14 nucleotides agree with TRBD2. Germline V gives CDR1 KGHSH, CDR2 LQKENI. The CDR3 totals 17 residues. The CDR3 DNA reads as TGTGCCAGCTCACCGCCGGGACTAGCGGGAGTTCCCGGGAAGCTGTTTTTT. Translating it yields CASSPPGLAGVPGKLFF.

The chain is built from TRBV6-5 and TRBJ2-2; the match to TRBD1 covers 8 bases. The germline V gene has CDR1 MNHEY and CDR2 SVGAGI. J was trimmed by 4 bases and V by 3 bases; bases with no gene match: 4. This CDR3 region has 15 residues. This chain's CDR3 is CASSYGQGATGELFF. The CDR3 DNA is TGTGCCAGCAGTTATGGTCAGGGGGCCACCGGGGAGCTGTTTTTT.

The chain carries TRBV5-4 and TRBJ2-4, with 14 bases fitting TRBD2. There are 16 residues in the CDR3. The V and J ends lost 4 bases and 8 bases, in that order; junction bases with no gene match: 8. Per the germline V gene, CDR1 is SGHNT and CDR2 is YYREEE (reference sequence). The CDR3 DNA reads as TGTGCCAGCAGCGCTGGGACTAGCGGGAGTAGGGACATTCAGTACTTC. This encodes CASSAGTSGSRDIQYF.

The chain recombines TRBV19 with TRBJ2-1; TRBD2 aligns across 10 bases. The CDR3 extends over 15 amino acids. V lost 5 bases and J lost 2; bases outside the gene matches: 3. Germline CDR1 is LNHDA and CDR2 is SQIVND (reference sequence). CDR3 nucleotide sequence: TGTGCCAGTAGTCCCCTAGCGGGGGCCTACAATGAGCAGTTCTTC. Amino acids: CASSPLAGAYNEQFF.

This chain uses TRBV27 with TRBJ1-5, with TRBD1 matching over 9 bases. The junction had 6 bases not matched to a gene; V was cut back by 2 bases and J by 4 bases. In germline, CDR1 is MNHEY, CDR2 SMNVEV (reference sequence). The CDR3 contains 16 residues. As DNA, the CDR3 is TGTGCCAGCAGTTTAGCAGGGACAGGGCGAAATCAGCCCCAGCATTTT. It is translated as CASSLAGTGRNQPQHF.

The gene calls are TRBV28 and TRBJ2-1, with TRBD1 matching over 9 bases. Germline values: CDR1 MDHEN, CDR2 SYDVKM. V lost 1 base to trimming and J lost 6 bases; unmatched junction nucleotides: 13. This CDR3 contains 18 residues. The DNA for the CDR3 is TGTGCCAGCAGTTTATCTTACAGGGGGCGCGGAATATTCAATGAGCAGTTCTTC. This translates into CASSLSYRGRGIFNEQFF.

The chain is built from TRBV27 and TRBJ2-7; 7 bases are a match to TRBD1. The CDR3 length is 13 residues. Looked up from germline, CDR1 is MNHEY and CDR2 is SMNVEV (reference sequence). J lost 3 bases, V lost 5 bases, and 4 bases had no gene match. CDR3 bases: TGTGCCAGCAGTCGGACAGGTTACTACGAGCAGTACTTC. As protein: CASSRTGYYEQYF.

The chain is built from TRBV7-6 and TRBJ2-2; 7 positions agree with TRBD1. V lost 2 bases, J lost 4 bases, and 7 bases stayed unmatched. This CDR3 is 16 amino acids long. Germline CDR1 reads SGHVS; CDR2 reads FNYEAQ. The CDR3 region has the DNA TGTGCCAGCAGCTTAACGGCAGGGGGTACCACCGGGGAGCTGTTTTTT. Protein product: CASSLTAGGTTGELFF.

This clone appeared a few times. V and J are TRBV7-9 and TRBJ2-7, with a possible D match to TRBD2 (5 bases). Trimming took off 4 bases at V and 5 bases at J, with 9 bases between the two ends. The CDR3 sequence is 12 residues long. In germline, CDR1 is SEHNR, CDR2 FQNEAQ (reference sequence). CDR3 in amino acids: CASSSVRDEQYF. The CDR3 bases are TGTGCCAGCAGCTCCGTGAGGGACGAGCAGTACTTC.